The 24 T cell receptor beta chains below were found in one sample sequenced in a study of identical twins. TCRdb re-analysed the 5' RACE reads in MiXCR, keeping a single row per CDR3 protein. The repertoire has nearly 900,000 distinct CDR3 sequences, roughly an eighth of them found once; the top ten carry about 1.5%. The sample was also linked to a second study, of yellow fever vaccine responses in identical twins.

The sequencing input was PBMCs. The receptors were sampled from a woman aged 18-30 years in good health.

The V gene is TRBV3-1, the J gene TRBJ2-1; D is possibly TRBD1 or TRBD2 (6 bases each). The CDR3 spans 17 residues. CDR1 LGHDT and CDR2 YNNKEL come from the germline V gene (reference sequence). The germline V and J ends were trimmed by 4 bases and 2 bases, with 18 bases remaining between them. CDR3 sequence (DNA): TGTGCCAGCAGCCGGCGGCGGGACACCCGTCCCTACAATGAGCAGTTCTTC. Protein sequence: CASSRRRDTRPYNEQFF.

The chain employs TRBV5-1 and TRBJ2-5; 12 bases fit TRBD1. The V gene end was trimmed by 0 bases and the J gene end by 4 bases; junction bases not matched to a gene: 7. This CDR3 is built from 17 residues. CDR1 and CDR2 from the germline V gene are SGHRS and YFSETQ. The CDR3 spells CASSLDLWDRGRETQYF. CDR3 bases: TGCGCCAGCAGCTTGGACTTGTGGGACAGGGGGCGAGAGACCCAGTACTTC.

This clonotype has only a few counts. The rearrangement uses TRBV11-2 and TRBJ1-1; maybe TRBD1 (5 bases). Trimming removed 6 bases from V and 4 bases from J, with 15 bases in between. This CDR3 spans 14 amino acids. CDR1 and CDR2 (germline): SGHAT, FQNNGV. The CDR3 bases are TGTGCCAGCAGAAATCAGGGCCGGGGCACTGAAGCTTTCTTT. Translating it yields CASRNQGRGTEAFF. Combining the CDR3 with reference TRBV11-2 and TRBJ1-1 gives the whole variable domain EAGVAQSPRYKIIEKRQSVAFWCNPISGHATLYWYQQILGQGPKLLIQFQNNGVVDDSQLPKDRFSAERLKGVDSTLKIQPAKLEDSAVYLCASRNQGRGTEAFFGQGTRLTVV.

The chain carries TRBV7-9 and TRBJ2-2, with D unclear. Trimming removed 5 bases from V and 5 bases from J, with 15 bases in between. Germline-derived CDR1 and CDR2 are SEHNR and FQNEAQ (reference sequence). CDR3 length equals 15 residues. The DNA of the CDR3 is TGTGCCAGCAGCCTCCGGGCAGAAAAGACCGGGGAGCTGTTTTTT. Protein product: CASSLRAEKTGELFF.

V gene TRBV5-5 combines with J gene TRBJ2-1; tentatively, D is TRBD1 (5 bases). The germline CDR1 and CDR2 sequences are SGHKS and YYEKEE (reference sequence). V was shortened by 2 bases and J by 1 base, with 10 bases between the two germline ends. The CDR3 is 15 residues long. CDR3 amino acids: CASSFRAGSYNEQFF. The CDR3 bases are TGTGCCAGCAGCTTCAGGGCAGGTTCCTACAATGAGCAGTTCTTC.

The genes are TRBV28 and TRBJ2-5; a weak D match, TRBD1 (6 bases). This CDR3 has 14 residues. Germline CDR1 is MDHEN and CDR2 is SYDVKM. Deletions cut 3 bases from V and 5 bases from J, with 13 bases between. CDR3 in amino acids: CASSLSGAWETQYF. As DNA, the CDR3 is TGTGCCAGCAGTTTGTCAGGGGCCTGGGAGACCCAGTACTTC.

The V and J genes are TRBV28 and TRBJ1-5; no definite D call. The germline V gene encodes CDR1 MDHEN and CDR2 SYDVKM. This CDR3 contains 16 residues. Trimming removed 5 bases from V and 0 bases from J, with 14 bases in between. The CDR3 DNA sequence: TGTGCCAGCAGTCCGATTGGAGGCTATAGCAATCAGCCCCAGCATTTT. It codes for CASSPIGGYSNQPQHF.

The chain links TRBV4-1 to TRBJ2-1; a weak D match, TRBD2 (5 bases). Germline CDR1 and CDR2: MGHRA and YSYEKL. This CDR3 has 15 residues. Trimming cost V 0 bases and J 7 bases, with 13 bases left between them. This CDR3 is CASSQDGGPQNEQFF. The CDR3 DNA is TGCGCCAGCAGCCAAGATGGCGGGCCCCAGAATGAGCAGTTCTTC.

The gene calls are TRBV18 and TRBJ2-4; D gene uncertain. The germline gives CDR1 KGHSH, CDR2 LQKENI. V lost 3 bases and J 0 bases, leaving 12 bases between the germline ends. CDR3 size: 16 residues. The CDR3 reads CASSPTIGEAKNIQYF. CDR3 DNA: TGTGCCAGCTCACCGACAATTGGGGAAGCCAAAAACATTCAGTACTTC.

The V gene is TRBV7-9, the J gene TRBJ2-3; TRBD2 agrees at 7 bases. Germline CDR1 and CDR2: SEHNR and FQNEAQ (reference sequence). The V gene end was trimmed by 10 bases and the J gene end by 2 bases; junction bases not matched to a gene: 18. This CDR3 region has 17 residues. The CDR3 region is CATPPVGRGDPTDTQYF. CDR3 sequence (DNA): TGTGCCACCCCCCCGGTAGGTCGGGGGGACCCCACAGATACGCAGTATTTT.

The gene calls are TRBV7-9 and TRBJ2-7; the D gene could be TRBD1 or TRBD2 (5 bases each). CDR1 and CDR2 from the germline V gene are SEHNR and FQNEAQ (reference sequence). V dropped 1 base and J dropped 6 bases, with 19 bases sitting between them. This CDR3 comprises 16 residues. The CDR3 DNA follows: TGTGCCAGCAGCTTAGGGATCGGGGACGCGAACTTCGAGCAGTACTTC. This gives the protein CASSLGIGDANFEQYF.

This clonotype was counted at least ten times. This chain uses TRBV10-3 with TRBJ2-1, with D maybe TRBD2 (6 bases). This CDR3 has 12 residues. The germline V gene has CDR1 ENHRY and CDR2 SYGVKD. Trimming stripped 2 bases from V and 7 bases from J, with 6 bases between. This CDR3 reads CAISEGGNEQFF. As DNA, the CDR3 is TGTGCCATCAGTGAGGGAGGGAATGAGCAGTTCTTC.

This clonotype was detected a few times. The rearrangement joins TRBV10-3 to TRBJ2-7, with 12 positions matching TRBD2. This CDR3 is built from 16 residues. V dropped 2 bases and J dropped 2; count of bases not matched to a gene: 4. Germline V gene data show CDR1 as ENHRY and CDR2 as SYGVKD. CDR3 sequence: CAISEGLAGQTYEQYV. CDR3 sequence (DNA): TGTGCCATCAGTGAGGGACTAGCGGGGCAAACCTACGAGCAGTACGTC.

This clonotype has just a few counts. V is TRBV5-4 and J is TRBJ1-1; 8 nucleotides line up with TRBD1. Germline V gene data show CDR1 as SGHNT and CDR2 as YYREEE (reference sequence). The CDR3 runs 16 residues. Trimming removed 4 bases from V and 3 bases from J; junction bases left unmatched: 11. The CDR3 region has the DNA TGTGCCAGCAGCCCGCGGACAGGGAGCTCGTACACTGAAGCTTTCTTT. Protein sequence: CASSPRTGSSYTEAFF.

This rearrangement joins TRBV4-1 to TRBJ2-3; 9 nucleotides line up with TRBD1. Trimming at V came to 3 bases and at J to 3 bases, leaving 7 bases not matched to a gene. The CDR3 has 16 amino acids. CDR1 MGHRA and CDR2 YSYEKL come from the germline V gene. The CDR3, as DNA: TGCGCCAGCAGCCAGCTACAGGGGGCCGGGACAGATACGCAGTATTTT. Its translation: CASSQLQGAGTDTQYF.

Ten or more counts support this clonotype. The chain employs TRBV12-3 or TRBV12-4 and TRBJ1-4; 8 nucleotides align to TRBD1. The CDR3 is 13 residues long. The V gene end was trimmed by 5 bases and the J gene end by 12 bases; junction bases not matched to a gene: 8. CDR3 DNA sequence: TGTGCCAGCAGTCCGGACAGGGTAACGGAACTGTTTTTT. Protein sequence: CASSPDRVTELFF.

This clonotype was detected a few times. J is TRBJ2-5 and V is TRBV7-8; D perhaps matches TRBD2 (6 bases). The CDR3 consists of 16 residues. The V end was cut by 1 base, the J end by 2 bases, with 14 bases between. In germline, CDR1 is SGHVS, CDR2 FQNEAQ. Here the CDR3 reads CASSLGASDNQETQYF. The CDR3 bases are TGTGCCAGCAGCTTAGGCGCTAGCGACAATCAAGAGACCCAGTACTTC.

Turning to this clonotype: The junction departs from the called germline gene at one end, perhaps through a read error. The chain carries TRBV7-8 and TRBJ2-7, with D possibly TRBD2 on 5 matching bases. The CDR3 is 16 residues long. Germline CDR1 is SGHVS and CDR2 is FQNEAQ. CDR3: CAISLGSTAQTYEQYF. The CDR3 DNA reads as TGTGCCATCAGCTTAGGGAGCACAGCCCAGACCTACGAGCAGTACTTC.

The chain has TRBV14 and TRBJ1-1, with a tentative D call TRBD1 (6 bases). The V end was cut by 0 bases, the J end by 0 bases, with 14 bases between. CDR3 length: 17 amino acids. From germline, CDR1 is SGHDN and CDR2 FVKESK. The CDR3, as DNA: TGTGCCAGCAGCCAAGAAGGGGGTACGGGCCTGAACACTGAAGCTTTCTTT. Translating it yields CASSQEGGTGLNTEAFF.

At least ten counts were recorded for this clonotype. CDR3 residues: CAISDNPGTHPEQYV. The CDR3 nucleotides are TGTGCCATCAGCGATAATCCGGGAACCCACCCCGAGCAGTACGTC. This chain connects TRBV10-3 to TRBJ2-7; tentatively, D is TRBD2 (5 bases). This CDR3 comprises 15 residues. V lost 6 bases and J 6 bases, leaving 21 bases between the germline ends. In germline, CDR1 is ENHRY, CDR2 SYGVKD.

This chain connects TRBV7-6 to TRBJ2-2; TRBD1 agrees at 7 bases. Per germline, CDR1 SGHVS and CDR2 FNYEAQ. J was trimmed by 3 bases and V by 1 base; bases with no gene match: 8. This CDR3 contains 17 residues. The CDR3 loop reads CASSLGAYQGDTGELFF. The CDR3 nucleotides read TGTGCCAGCAGCTTAGGAGCTTACCAGGGGGACACCGGGGAGCTGTTTTTT.

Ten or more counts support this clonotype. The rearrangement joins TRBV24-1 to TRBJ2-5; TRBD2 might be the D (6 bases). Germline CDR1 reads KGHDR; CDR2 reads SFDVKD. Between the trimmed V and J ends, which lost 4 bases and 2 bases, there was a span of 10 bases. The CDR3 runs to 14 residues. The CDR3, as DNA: TGTGCCACCAGTGACCCCGGGACTCAAGAGACCCAGTACTTC. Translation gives CATSDPGTQETQYF.

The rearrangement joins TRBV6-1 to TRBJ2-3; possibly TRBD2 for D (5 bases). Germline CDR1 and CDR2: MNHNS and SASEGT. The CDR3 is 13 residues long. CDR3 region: CASRELGADTQYF. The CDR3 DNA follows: TGTGCTTCCCGGGAACTCGGGGCAGATACGCAGTATTTT.

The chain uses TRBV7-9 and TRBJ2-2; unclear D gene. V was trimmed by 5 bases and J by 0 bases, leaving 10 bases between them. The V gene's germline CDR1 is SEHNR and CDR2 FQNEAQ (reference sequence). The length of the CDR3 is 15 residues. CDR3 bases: TGTGCCAGCAGCCACCCGTTGGCGAACACCGGGGAGCTGTTTTTT. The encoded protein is CASSHPLANTGELFF.